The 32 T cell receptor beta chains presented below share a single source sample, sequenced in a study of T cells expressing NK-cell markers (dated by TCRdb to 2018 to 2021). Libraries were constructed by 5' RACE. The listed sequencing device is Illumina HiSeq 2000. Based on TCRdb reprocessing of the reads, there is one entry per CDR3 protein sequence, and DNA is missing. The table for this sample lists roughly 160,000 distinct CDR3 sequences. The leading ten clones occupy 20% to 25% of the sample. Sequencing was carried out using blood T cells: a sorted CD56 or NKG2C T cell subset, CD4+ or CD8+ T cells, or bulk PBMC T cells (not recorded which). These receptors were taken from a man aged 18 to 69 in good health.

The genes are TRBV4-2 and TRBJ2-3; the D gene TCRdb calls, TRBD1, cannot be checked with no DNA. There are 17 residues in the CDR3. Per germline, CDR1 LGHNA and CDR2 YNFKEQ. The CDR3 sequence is CASSQDRGAGFADTQYF.

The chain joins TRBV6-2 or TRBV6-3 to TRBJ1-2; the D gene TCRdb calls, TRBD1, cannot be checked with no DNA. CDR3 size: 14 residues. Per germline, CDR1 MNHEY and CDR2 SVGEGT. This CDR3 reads CASSPGPSHYGYTF.

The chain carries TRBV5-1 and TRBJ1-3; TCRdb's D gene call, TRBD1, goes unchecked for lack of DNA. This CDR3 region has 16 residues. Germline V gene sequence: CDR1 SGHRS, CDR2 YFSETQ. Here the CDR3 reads CASSPGTGANGNTIYF.

The CDR3 loop reads CASSVTGSGANVLTF. The V and J genes are TRBV9 and TRBJ2-6; without DNA, the TCRdb call of TRBD1 cannot be checked. The CDR3 covers 15 residues. Germline CDR1 reads SGDLS; CDR2 reads YYNGEE. Combining the CDR3 with reference TRBV9 and TRBJ2-6 gives the whole variable domain DSGVTQTPKHLITATGQRVTLRCSPRSGDLSVYWYQQSLDQGLQFLIQYYNGEERAKGNILERFSAQQFPDLHSELNLSSLELGDSALYFCASSVTGSGANVLTFGAGSRLTVL.

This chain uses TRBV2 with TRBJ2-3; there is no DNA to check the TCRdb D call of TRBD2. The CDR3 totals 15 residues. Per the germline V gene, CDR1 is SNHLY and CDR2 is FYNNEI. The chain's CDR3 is CASSEPRTTADTQYF.

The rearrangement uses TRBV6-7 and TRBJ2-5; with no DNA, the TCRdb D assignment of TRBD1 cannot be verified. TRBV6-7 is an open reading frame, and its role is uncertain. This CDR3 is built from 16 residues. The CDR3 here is CASRYPTPGVAETQYF.

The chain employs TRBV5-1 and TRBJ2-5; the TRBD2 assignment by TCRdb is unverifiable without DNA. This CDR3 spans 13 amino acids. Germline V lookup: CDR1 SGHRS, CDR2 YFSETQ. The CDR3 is CASSGKGGETQYF. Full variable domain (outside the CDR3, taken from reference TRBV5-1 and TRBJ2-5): KAGVTQTPRYLIKTRGQQVTLSCSPISGHRSVSWYQQTPGQGLQFLFEYFSETQRNKGNFPGRFSGRQFSNSRSEMNVSTLELGDSALYLCASSGKGGETQYFGPGTRLLVL.

The CDR3 sequence is CASSVDGFQPQHF. The chain links TRBV9 to TRBJ1-5. CDR1 and CDR2 from the germline V gene are SGDLS and YYNGEE. The CDR3 loop spans 13 amino acids.

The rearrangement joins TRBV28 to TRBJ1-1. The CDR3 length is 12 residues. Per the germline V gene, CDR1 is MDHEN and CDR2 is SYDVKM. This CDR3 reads CASFSLNTEAFF.

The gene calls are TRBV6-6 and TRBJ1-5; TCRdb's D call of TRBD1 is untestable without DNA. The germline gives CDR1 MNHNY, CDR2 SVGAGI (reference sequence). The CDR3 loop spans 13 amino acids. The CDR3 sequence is CASSWTGGQPQHF.

The CDR3 sequence is CASSPPRQGKAFF. The chain joins TRBV5-1 to TRBJ1-1; TCRdb calls TRBD1, which cannot be checked without DNA. The germline V gene encodes CDR1 SGHRS and CDR2 YFSETQ. The CDR3 has 13 amino acids.

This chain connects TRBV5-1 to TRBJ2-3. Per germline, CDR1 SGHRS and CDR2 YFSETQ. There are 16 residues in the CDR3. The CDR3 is CASSLRPPTSTDTQYF.

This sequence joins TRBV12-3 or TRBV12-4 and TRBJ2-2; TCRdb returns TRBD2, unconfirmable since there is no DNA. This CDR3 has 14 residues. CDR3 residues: CASSFLRGVGELFF.

This chain's CDR3 is CATSDPGLAGEQFF. The gene calls are TRBV24-1 and TRBJ2-1; TCRdb outputs TRBD2, but without DNA this stays unchecked. CDR1 KGHDR and CDR2 SFDVKD come from the germline V gene. The CDR3 covers 14 residues.

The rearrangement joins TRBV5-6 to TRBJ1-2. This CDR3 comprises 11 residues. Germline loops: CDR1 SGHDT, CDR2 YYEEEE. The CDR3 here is CASSLEDGYTF.

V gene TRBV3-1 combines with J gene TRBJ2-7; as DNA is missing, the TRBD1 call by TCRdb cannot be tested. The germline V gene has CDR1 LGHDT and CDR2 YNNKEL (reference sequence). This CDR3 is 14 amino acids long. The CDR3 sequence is CASSQDDRLYEQYF.

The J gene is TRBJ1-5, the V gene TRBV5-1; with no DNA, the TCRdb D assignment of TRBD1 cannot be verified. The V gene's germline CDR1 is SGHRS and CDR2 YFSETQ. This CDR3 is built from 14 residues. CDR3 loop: CASSLDPGNQPQHF.

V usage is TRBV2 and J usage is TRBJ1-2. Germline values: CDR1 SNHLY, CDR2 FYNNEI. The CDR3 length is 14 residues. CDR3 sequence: CASGTALSNYGYTF.

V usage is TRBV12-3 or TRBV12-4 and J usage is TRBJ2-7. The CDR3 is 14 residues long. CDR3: CASSPVGRKYEQYF.

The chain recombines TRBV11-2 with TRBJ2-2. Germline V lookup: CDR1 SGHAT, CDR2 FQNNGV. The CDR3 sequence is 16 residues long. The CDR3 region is CASSPGEGWNTGELFF.

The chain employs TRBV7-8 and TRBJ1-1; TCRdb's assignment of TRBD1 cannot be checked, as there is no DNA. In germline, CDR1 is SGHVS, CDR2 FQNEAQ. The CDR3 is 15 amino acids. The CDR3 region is CASSFSAGVNTEAFF.

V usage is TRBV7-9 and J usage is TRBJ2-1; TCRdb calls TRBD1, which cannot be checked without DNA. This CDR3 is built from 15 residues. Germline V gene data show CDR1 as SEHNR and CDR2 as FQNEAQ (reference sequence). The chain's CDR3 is CASSVGTPGYNEQFF.

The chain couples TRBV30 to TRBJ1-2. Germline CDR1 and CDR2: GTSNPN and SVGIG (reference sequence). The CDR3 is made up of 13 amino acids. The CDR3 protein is CAWSRENYYGYTF.

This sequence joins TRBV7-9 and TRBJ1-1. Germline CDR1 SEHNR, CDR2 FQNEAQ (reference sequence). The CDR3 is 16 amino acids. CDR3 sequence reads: CASSLAQFEGYTEAFF.

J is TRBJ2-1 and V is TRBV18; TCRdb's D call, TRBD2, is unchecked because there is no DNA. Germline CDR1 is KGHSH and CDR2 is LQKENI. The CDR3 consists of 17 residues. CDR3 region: CASSPRTSHITYNEQFF. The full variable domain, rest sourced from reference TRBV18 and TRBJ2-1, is NAGVMQNPRHLVRRRGQEARLRCSPMKGHSHVYWYRQLPEEGLKFMVYLQKENIIDESGMPKERFSAEFPKEGPSILRIQQVVRGDSAAYFCASSPRTSHITYNEQFFGPGTRLTVL.

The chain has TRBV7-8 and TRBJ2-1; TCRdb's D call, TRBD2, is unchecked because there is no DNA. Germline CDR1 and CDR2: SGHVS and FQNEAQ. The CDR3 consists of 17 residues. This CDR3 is CASSLVRQGISYNEQFF.

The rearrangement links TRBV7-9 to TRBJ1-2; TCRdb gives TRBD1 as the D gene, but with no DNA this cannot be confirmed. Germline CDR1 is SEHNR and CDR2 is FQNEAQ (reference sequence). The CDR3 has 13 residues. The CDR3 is CASSATGDHGYTF.

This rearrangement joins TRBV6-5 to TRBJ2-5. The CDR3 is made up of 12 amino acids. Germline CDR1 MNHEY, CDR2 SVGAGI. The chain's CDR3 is CASWMNQETQYF.

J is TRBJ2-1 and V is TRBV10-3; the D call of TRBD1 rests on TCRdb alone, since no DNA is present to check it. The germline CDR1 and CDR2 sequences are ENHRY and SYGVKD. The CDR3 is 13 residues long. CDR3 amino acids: CAITGENNNEQFF.

CDR3 loop: CASSQDHQWNTEAFF. The rearrangement links TRBV4-1 to TRBJ1-1. Germline CDR1 is MGHRA and CDR2 is YSYEKL. The CDR3 extends over 15 amino acids.

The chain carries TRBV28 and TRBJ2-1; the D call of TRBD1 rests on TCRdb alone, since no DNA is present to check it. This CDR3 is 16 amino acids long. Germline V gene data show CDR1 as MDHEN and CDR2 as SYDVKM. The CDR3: CASTPLVVGTLLEQFF.

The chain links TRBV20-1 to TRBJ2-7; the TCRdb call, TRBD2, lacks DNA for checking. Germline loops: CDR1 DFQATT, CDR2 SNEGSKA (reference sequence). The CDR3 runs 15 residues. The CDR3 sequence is CSAPTTSGVIYEQYF.